The entry below describes one TCR beta chain. The antigen it recognizes is unknown. Base-call qualities are not available, and no considerably larger clone is one nucleotide away. CDR1 and CDR2, per the germline V gene, are SGHDN and FVKESK. The V end loses 4 bases and the J end loses 8 bases, and a stretch of 15 bases separates them. The CDR3 covers 15 residues, taking in both the cysteine and the phenylalanine. Only CDR3 DNA remains: 45 bases, in frame from the first base. These data originate in a study of blood T cell repertoires in COVID-19 (TCRdb year 2020). Broadly, across the study: Samples from collaborators originated in the United States, Italy and Spain and spanned both the acute and convalescent phases of COVID-19. The prospective study material was composed of cDNA or gDNA derived from T cells, B-cell-depleted T cells, or PBMCs. Subjects who had been exposed to COVID-19, were actively infected with it, or had recovered from it provided the deeply sampled blood TCRbeta repertoires that made up the dataset. A freely available public database, intended as a resource for researchers studying the immune response to SARS-CoV-2, is where the repertoires were released. The samples were drawn from two sources: the first 160 participants of the ongoing ImmuneRACE study, and some 1,300 subjects contributed by 6 global collaborators. A de-identified subject ID, COVID-19 status, age in years and sex were almost always included in the sample metadata. Where available, HLA class I and class II types were obtained from metadata supplied by the sample provider rather than from assay-based typing. Study-level results and caveats: The quantity of clinical and demographic metadata differed by source and by participant and was supplied without curation.

TCRbeta CDR3 regions were amplified from genomic DNA by means of the immunoSEQ Assay, a bias-controlled multiplex PCR. As for how the authors treated the data: The number of nucleated cells in each sample was estimated by amplification of reference gene primers within the assay. To quantify the absolute abundance of each unique TCRbeta CDR3 rearrangement, sequence reads were collapsed and filtered. For each sample, productive Simpson clonality was calculated by taking the square root of Simpson's diversity index across productive rearrangements. TCRdb limited this immuneACCESS table to in-frame rearrangements with V and J called. A share of clones is missing; checked studies link under half to unresolved V genes, and the rest is unexplained. Clone size and the V and J calls come from that table; the DNA yielded D and trimming. In all, the sample holds 130,000 to 150,000 clones, and over 75% of those were seen once. The ten biggest clones cover 1.5% to 2% of the sample.

Collaborating institutions collected whole blood in K2EDTA tubes following their own protocols. For TCRbeta analysis, collaborator samples were shipped as frozen whole blood, as isolated PBMCs, or as DNA extracted from either sample type. This receptor was identified in a man between 65 and 85 years old with acute or convalescent COVID-19. The chain couples TRBV14 to TRBJ1-6; TRBD1 is a possible D gene, resting on 6 matching bases. The sample comprised peripheral blood. At the DNA level, the sequence is TGTGCCAGCAGCCCTCTCGGCAGGGGTCATTCACCCCTCCACTTT. Protein translation: CASSPLGRGHSPLHF.